Shown below are 2 T cell receptor beta chains from a single sample sequenced in a study of shared clonotypes between healthy human individuals. Assay: immunoSEQ multiplex PCR; the TCRdb copy retains only in-frame clones and omits some. The top ten clones hold under 0.15% of a sample with millions of clones, around nine tenths of them seen once. Sequencing input: naive CD4+ T cells sorted from blood. Subset noted: CD45RA+ positively selected. These receptors originate from a man between 18 and 35 years old in good health.

This clone was seen just once. The gene calls are TRBV2 and TRBJ1-2, with D possibly being TRBD1 (6 bases). The CDR3 is made up of 13 amino acids. Between the trimmed V and J ends, which lost 5 bases and 8 bases, there was a span of 15 bases. Germline V gene data show CDR1 as SNHLY and CDR2 as FYNNEI. CDR3 protein: CASSRTVGGGYTF. DNA of the CDR3: TGTGCCAGCAGTCGGACAGTGGGTGGGGGCTACACCTTC.

Only one count was recorded for this clone. This chain joins TRBV11-2 and TRBJ2-7; a weak D match, TRBD1 (7 bases). The CDR3 is 14 residues long. Per the germline V gene, CDR1 is SGHAT and CDR2 is FQNNGV. V lost 5 bases, J lost 2 bases, and 13 bases lay in between. CDR3 bases: TGTGCCAGCAGCCCTCAGGGGGGCCCCTACGAGCAGTACTTC. This encodes CASSPQGGPYEQYF.